A selection of T cell receptor beta chains follows, all from one sample in a study of blood T cells in healthy people across ages. TCRdb re-called the 5' RACE reads through MiXCR, storing one row per CDR3 protein. Among some 900,000 distinct CDR3 sequences listed, roughly 43% were seen once. Sequenced input: blood. All receptors derive from a man aged 30-40 years in good health. Each CDR3 is given with its conserved first and last residue. A D gene is named only where the DNA matches it firmly. Clone size appears in some rows only: once, few, many, or a class for an expanded clone.

d_gene: TRBD2; abundance: few; v_gene: TRBV7-3; j_gene: TRBJ2-3; CDR3nt: TGTGCCAGCAGCCTAGCGGGGGGGATCTCAGATACGCAGTATTTT; CDR3aa: CASSLAGGISDTQYF
d_gene: NA; abundance: NA; v_gene: TRBV7-2; j_gene: TRBJ2-7; CDR3nt: TGTGCCAGCAGCTTAGGTCCCGCGGCAACCTACGAGCAGTACTTC; CDR3aa: CASSLGPAATYEQYF
d_gene: NA; abundance: NA; v_gene: TRBV11-2; j_gene: TRBJ2-7; CDR3nt: TGTGCCAGCAGCCCCGCGGCCTACAATGAGCAGTACTTC; CDR3aa: CASSPAAYNEQYF
d_gene: TRBD2; abundance: NA; v_gene: TRBV24-1; j_gene: TRBJ2-5; CDR3nt: TGTGCCACCAGTGACGACCTCTACTTAGCGGGGGGTACTGGGCAGCAGTACTTC; CDR3aa: CATSDDLYLAGGTGQQYF
d_gene: NA; abundance: many; v_gene: TRBV27; j_gene: TRBJ2-4; CDR3nt: TGTGCCAGCAGTGCGCAGGGGAAAAACATTCAGTACTTC; CDR3aa: CASSAQGKNIQYF
d_gene: TRBD1; abundance: NA; v_gene: TRBV12-3/TRBV12-4; j_gene: TRBJ1-2; CDR3nt: TGTGCCAGCAGCTCGGGGTGGGGGGACAGGGCCGGCTATGGCTACACCTTC; CDR3aa: CASSSGWGDRAGYGYTF
d_gene: NA; abundance: few; v_gene: TRBV28; j_gene: TRBJ2-7; CDR3nt: TGTGCCAGCAGGGCCACAGGATCTGGGTCCTACGAGCAGTACTTC; CDR3aa: CASRATGSGSYEQYF
d_gene: NA; abundance: NA; v_gene: TRBV6-5; j_gene: TRBJ2-1; CDR3nt: TGTGCCAGCAGATCCGGGGGTCCCTCCTACAATGAGCAGTTCTTC; CDR3aa: CASRSGGPSYNEQFF
d_gene: NA; abundance: few; v_gene: TRBV20-1; j_gene: TRBJ2-3; CDR3nt: TGCAGTGCTAGCGGGAAGGATCCCACAGATACGCAGTATTTT; CDR3aa: CSASGKDPTDTQYF
d_gene: NA; abundance: few; v_gene: TRBV20-1; j_gene: TRBJ1-5; CDR3nt: TGCAGTGTGGGTATGCAGGTTGAGAATCAGCCCCAGCATTTT; CDR3aa: CSVGMQVENQPQHF
d_gene: TRBD2; abundance: NA; v_gene: TRBV30; j_gene: TRBJ2-3; CDR3nt: TGTGCCTGGGGGAGGCCGGGACTAGCTATCGGAGGCACAGATACGCAGTATTTT; CDR3aa: CAWGRPGLAIGGTDTQYF
d_gene: TRBD2; abundance: NA; v_gene: TRBV6-1; j_gene: TRBJ2-5; CDR3nt: TGTGCCAGCAGTGAACGACCAGGCGGGGGGACCCAGTACTTC; CDR3aa: CASSERPGGGTQYF
d_gene: NA; abundance: once; v_gene: TRBV20-1; j_gene: TRBJ1-4; CDR3nt: TGCAGTGCTAGAGAGCCAGGCCCTAATGAAAAACTGTTTTTT; CDR3aa: CSAREPGPNEKLFF
d_gene: NA; abundance: few; v_gene: TRBV7-9; j_gene: TRBJ2-7; CDR3nt: TGTGCCAGCAGCTTGCCCACGTCAAACGAGCAGTACTTC; CDR3aa: CASSLPTSNEQYF
d_gene: NA; abundance: few; v_gene: TRBV29-1; j_gene: TRBJ2-5; CDR3nt: TGCAGCGTTGAAGATCAGGCAGGGGAGGTTGAAGAGACCCAGTACTTC; CDR3aa: CSVEDQAGEVEETQYF
d_gene: NA; abundance: NA; v_gene: TRBV4-1; j_gene: TRBJ2-3; CDR3nt: TGCGCCAGCAGCCAAGGTCCCCGAGTCGCCACTAGGCAGTATTTT; CDR3aa: CASSQGPRVATRQYF
d_gene: NA; abundance: NA; v_gene: TRBV6-5; j_gene: TRBJ2-3; CDR3nt: TGTGCCAGCAGTCAGGGGAACGGGGTAACCGATACGCAGTATTTT; CDR3aa: CASSQGNGVTDTQYF
d_gene: NA; abundance: NA; v_gene: TRBV6-6; j_gene: TRBJ1-4; CDR3nt: TGTGCCAGCAGGGACGCGGGTGCAACTAATGAAAAACTGTTTTTT; CDR3aa: CASRDAGATNEKLFF
d_gene: NA; abundance: NA; v_gene: TRBV3-1; j_gene: TRBJ2-3; CDR3nt: TGTGCCAGCAGCCATGATTGGGCGACAGGACTAGATACGCAGTATTTT; CDR3aa: CASSHDWATGLDTQYF
d_gene: NA; abundance: NA; v_gene: TRBV20-1; j_gene: TRBJ2-7; CDR3nt: TGCAGTGCTAAGGGGGGGCAAGACGAGCAGTACTTC; CDR3aa: CSAKGGQDEQYF
d_gene: TRBD2; abundance: once; v_gene: TRBV12-3/TRBV12-4; j_gene: TRBJ2-1; CDR3nt: TGTGCCAGCAGGTTTCTAGCGGGCTCCTACAATGAGCAGTTCTTC; CDR3aa: CASRFLAGSYNEQFF
d_gene: NA; abundance: NA; v_gene: TRBV5-1; j_gene: TRBJ2-3; CDR3nt: TGCGCCAGCAGCTTGAGTCCGAGGGGCCGGACAGATACGCAGTATTTT; CDR3aa: CASSLSPRGRTDTQYF
d_gene: TRBD1; abundance: NA; v_gene: TRBV3-1; j_gene: TRBJ1-4; CDR3nt: TGTGCCAGCAGCCAAGCGGACAGGTCATATGAAAAACTGTTTTTT; CDR3aa: CASSQADRSYEKLFF
d_gene: NA; abundance: few; v_gene: TRBV6-1; j_gene: TRBJ2-3; CDR3nt: TGTGCCAGCAGTGGGGTAGTTCATACGCAGTATTTT; CDR3aa: CASSGVVHTQYF
d_gene: NA; abundance: few; v_gene: TRBV12-3/TRBV12-4; j_gene: TRBJ2-3; CDR3nt: TGTGCCAGCAGTTTAGGTGAAGGAGGGTTCACAGATACGCAGTATTTT; CDR3aa: CASSLGEGGFTDTQYF
d_gene: TRBD2; abundance: NA; v_gene: TRBV4-3; j_gene: TRBJ2-1; CDR3nt: TGCGCCAGCAGCCAACAAGCGGGGGAGCAGTTCTTC; CDR3aa: CASSQQAGEQFF
d_gene: TRBD1; abundance: once; v_gene: TRBV7-2; j_gene: TRBJ2-6; CDR3nt: TGTGCCAGCAGACGAGACAGGGTCTTGTCCGGGGCCAACGTCCTGACTTTC; CDR3aa: CASRRDRVLSGANVLTF
d_gene: NA; abundance: NA; v_gene: TRBV5-1; j_gene: TRBJ1-2; CDR3nt: TGCGCCAGCAGCACTGGCGGGACCGGGGGCACTAACTATGGCTACACCTTC; CDR3aa: CASSTGGTGGTNYGYTF
d_gene: NA; abundance: few; v_gene: TRBV7-2; j_gene: TRBJ2-7; CDR3nt: TGTGCCAGCAGCAAGGACCGGGGAAGCTTCCACGAGCAGTACTTC; CDR3aa: CASSKDRGSFHEQYF